This T cell receptor beta chain was sequenced in a study of T cell repertoires in cytomegalovirus infection. Overall study: Evidence of both CMV infection and a matching HLA type came from public TCR beta signatures.

A few counts support this clonotype. Its antigen is not identified. The germline V and J ends were trimmed by 1 base and 6 bases, with 7 bases remaining between them. The length of the CDR3 is 12 residues. CDR1 SEHNR and CDR2 FQNEAQ come from the germline V gene (reference sequence). TCRdb reanalysed the reads using MiXCR and keeps one entry per CDR3 protein. The profile shows about 360,000 distinct CDR3 sequences, 18% of them singletons. Study-level points and caveats: Dominant in the ex vivo response were TCR beta clonotypes restricted by HLA-C and specific for CMV. Adding up the frequency of public TCR beta families identified people who carried CMV plus the relevant HLA.

The sample comprised PBMCs. V and J are TRBV7-9 and TRBJ2-7; D unresolved. This clonotype originated in a human donor in good health (CMV status not recorded). Some clones in this sample may be carry-over from other donors' samples. DNA of the CDR3: TGTGCCAGCAGCTTAGTATCTCCCGAGCAGTACTTC. Amino acid sequence: CASSLVSPEQYF.